These 31 T cell receptor beta chains came from one sample sequenced in a study of CD8 T cells in Susac syndrome. RNA amounts of roughly 0.5 to 1 ug underwent reverse transcription with random hexamers. TCRdb called the immunoSEQ multiplex PCR reads again in MiXCR, with one record for every CDR3 protein. The data hold approximately 53,000 distinct CDR3 sequences, with 93% observed a single time. The source material was CD8+ T cells from PBMCs. Source of these receptors: a human donor with multiple sclerosis.

This sequence joins TRBV7-6 and TRBJ1-2; D remains unclear. This CDR3 is built from 18 residues. The germline V and J ends were trimmed by 1 base and 0 bases, with 18 bases remaining between them. CDR1 SGHVS and CDR2 FNYEAQ come from the germline V gene. Here the CDR3 reads CASSLGLLLGLSNYGYTF. In DNA form, the CDR3 reads TGTGCCAGCAGCTTAGGACTCCTACTGGGCCTCTCTAACTATGGCTACACCTTC.

This chain connects TRBV7-9 to TRBJ2-5; 11 bases match TRBD2. Losses at the gene ends were 4 bases for V and 6 bases for J; bases not matched to a gene: 7. The CDR3 is 15 amino acids. Germline V lookup: CDR1 SEHNR, CDR2 FQNEAQ (reference sequence). CDR3 in amino acids: CASSSIAGGPKTQYF. CDR3 nucleotide sequence: TGTGCCAGCAGCTCGATAGCGGGGGGGCCGAAGACCCAGTACTTC.

The V and J genes are TRBV4-3 and TRBJ2-5; D may be TRBD2 (5 bases). The V gene lost 4 bases and the J gene lost 3 bases, with 12 bases spanning the gap. The CDR3 loop spans 14 amino acids. The germline V gene encodes CDR1 LGHNA and CDR2 YSLEER. The CDR3 DNA reads as TGCGCCAGCAGCCGGTCTTTGGAGGAAGAGACCCAGTACTTC. Amino acids: CASSRSLEEETQYF.

The sample holds one count of this clonotype. The chain couples TRBV15 to TRBJ1-1; D is perhaps TRBD1 (6 bases). CDR3 length equals 15 residues. V lost 0 bases and J 4 bases, leaving 12 bases between the germline ends. CDR1 is LNHNV and CDR2 is YYDKDF in the germline V gene (reference sequence). CDR3 sequence (DNA): TGTGCCACCAGCAGAGATCTGGGGGGCGGCACTGAAGCTTTCTTT. This gives the protein CATSRDLGGGTEAFF.

This chain uses TRBV4-3 with TRBJ1-2; 7 bases are a match to TRBD1. The CDR3 is made up of 14 amino acids. Germline V lookup: CDR1 LGHNA, CDR2 YSLEER. The ends lost 0 bases at V and 4 bases at J; junction bases unmatched: 2. In DNA, the CDR3 is TGCGCCAGCAGCCAAGATCACAGGGGCTATGGCTACACCTTC. This encodes CASSQDHRGYGYTF.

The genes are TRBV15 and TRBJ1-1, with D possibly matching TRBD1 (5 bases). The V end was cut by 4 bases, the J end by 1 base, with 7 bases between. Germline assignment: CDR1 LNHNV and CDR2 YYDKDF (reference sequence). CDR3 length: 13 residues. As DNA, the CDR3 is TGTGCCACCAGCATGACAGAGAACACTGAAGCTTTCTTT. Amino acid sequence: CATSMTENTEAFF.

V gene TRBV20-1 combines with J gene TRBJ2-7; D uncertain. CDR1 and CDR2 from the germline V gene are DFQATT and SNEGSKA (reference sequence). The CDR3 totals 14 residues. V shed 3 bases and J shed 5 bases, with 17 bases lying between them. This CDR3 is CSASHWSVRNEQYF. The CDR3 nucleotides are TGCAGTGCTAGTCACTGGTCGGTTCGGAACGAGCAGTACTTC.

This chain connects TRBV11-2 to TRBJ2-7; D is possibly TRBD2 (5 bases). Germline V gene sequence: CDR1 SGHAT, CDR2 FQNNGV. This CDR3 contains 13 residues. With 5 bases removed from V and 0 bases from J, the gap between germline ends came to 8 bases. The CDR3 spells CASSQGSSYEQYF. The CDR3 DNA reads TGTGCCAGCAGCCAAGGGAGCTCCTACGAGCAGTACTTC.

The chain has TRBV2 and TRBJ1-2; no clear D. CDR1 is SNHLY, CDR2 FYNNEI, per germline. V lost 0 bases to trimming and J lost 8 bases, with 16 bases between them. This CDR3 is 15 amino acids long. DNA for the CDR3: TGTGCCAGCAGTGAAGCCGAGGGTATCTTGAACGGCTACACCTTC. Translating gives CASSEAEGILNGYTF.

The gene calls are TRBV30 and TRBJ2-5; either TRBD1 or TRBD2 may supply D (5 bases each). With 0 bases removed from V and 1 base from J, the gap between germline ends came to 21 bases. CDR3 length: 18 residues. Germline CDR1 and CDR2: GTSNPN and SVGIG (reference sequence). CDR3 amino acids: CAWSVRGAARGFQETQYF. CDR3 nucleotide sequence: TGTGCCTGGAGTGTACGAGGGGCCGCTAGGGGATTCCAAGAGACCCAGTACTTC.

The rearrangement joins TRBV20-1 to TRBJ1-1, with 7 bases aligning to TRBD1. J gave up 3 bases and V 8 bases, and 3 bases lay outside the gene matches. The CDR3 consists of 11 residues. Germline lookup yields CDR1 DFQATT and CDR2 SNEGSKA (reference sequence). The DNA for the CDR3 is TGCAGTCTTGACAGGGACACTGAAGCTTTCTTT. This sequence encodes CSLDRDTEAFF.

The rearrangement uses TRBV20-1 and TRBJ1-2; 7 bases agree with TRBD1. The CDR3 sequence is 17 residues long. Germline loops: CDR1 DFQATT, CDR2 SNEGSKA (reference sequence). Unmatched junction bases numbered 16, after V lost 2 bases and J lost 4 bases. CDR3 in amino acids: CSARLPALGGIGYGYTF. For the CDR3, the DNA is TGCAGTGCTAGACTCCCTGCGTTAGGGGGCATCGGCTATGGCTACACCTTC.

This rearrangement joins TRBV16 to TRBJ1-6; D is unclear. V lost 1 base, J lost 0 bases, and 7 bases lay in between. Germline lookup yields CDR1 KGHSY and CDR2 FQNENV. The CDR3 consists of 16 residues. The CDR3 loop reads CASSQWDSSYNSPLHF. CDR3 coding DNA: TGTGCCAGCAGCCAATGGGATAGCTCCTATAATTCACCCCTCCACTTT.

The chain combines TRBV30 with TRBJ1-2, with D possibly matching TRBD1 (6 bases). Germline V CDR1 and CDR2: GTSNPN, SVGIG (reference sequence). The CDR3 covers 13 residues. V dropped 4 bases and J dropped 8 bases, with 17 bases sitting between them. The CDR3 coding sequence is TGTGCCTGGAACATGGGGGGCCGGGGCGGCTACACCTTC. This gives the protein CAWNMGGRGGYTF.

This chain uses TRBV20-1 with TRBJ1-1; a possible D gene is TRBD1 (6 bases). The CDR3 is 12 residues long. The germline V gene has CDR1 DFQATT and CDR2 SNEGSKA (reference sequence). V lost 3 bases, J lost 5 bases, and 10 bases lay in between. As DNA, the CDR3 is TGCAGTGCTAGTAGGGGGGGTACTGAAGCTTTCTTT. Translated, it gives CSASRGGTEAFF.

The chain carries TRBV9 and TRBJ1-5; tentatively, D is TRBD1 (6 bases). From germline, CDR1 is SGDLS and CDR2 YYNGEE. Between the trimmed V and J ends, which lost 4 bases and 6 bases, there was a span of 14 bases. This CDR3 comprises 14 residues. The DNA of the CDR3 is TGTGCCAGCAGCCCCGGACAGAATGTTCAGCCCCAGCATTTT. Its protein is CASSPGQNVQPQHF.

The chain has TRBV5-1 and TRBJ1-1; tentative D call: TRBD1 (5 bases). The CDR3 is 14 amino acids. Germline CDR1 and CDR2: SGHRS and YFSETQ. V lost 4 bases and J lost 1, with 11 bases in between. Here the CDR3 reads CASSNKQGNTEAFF. CDR3 bases: TGCGCCAGCAGCAATAAGCAGGGGAACACTGAAGCTTTCTTT.

J is TRBJ1-5 and V is TRBV20-1; 8 nucleotides line up with TRBD1. The junction had 5 bases not matched to a gene; V was cut back by 3 bases and J by 4 bases. Germline V gives CDR1 DFQATT, CDR2 SNEGSKA (reference sequence). The CDR3 contains 14 residues. The CDR3 coding sequence is TGCAGTGCTAGGGTAGACAGGGGAAATCAGCCCCAGCATTTT. Protein sequence: CSARVDRGNQPQHF.

The gene calls are TRBV6-5 and TRBJ2-1, with 11 bases identical to TRBD1. Germline V gene data show CDR1 as MNHEY and CDR2 as SVGAGI. V was pared by 0 bases and J by 8 bases, with 6 bases of the junction left unmatched. This CDR3 has 16 amino acids. The CDR3 region is CASSYSRTGGSDEQFF. The CDR3 nucleotides read TGTGCCAGCAGTTACTCGAGGACAGGGGGCTCGGATGAGCAGTTCTTC.

The genes are TRBV15 and TRBJ1-5; 8 bases line up with TRBD1. The CDR3 is made up of 15 amino acids. Germline loops: CDR1 LNHNV, CDR2 YYDKDF (reference sequence). Trimming cost V 0 bases and J 6 bases; bases outside gene matches: 4. CDR3 nucleotides: TGTGCCACCAGCAGAGATTCAGGGGGCGGTCAGCCCCAGCATTTT. It specifies CATSRDSGGGQPQHF.

The chain is built from TRBV10-2 and TRBJ1-1; D is undetermined. V lost 3 bases and J lost 1, with 6 bases in between. The germline CDR1 and CDR2 sequences are WSHSY and SAAADI. The CDR3 has 13 amino acids. In DNA, the CDR3 is TGCGCCAGCAGTGATGGGAGGAACACTGAAGCTTTCTTT. Amino acid sequence: CASSDGRNTEAFF.

CDR3 bases: TGTGCCAGCAGTTGGGGACAGGGCTCAGGAAACACCATATATTTT. It yields the protein CASSWGQGSGNTIYF. The chain couples TRBV6-5 to TRBJ1-3; 9 bases are shared with TRBD1. The germline V gene has CDR1 MNHEY and CDR2 SVGAGI. The CDR3 sequence is 15 residues long. J gave up 4 bases and V 4 bases, and 5 bases lay outside the gene matches.

The CDR3 loop reads CASSLQGSPSNTQYF. CDR3 bases: TGTGCCAGCAGTTTACAGGGGTCCCCGAGCAATACGCAGTATTTT. The rearrangement joins TRBV27 to TRBJ2-3; TRBD1 is a possible D gene (6 bases). The CDR3 spans 15 residues. The germline CDR1 and CDR2 sequences are MNHEY and SMNVEV (reference sequence). The germline V and J ends were trimmed by 2 bases and 7 bases, with 16 bases remaining between them.

This chain links TRBV3-1 with TRBJ2-1; the match to TRBD2 covers 7 bases. The CDR3 sequence is 16 residues long. In germline, CDR1 is LGHDT, CDR2 YNNKEL (reference sequence). V was clipped by 4 bases and J by 8 bases; unmatched bases: 14. CDR3 coding DNA: TGTGCCAGCAGCCGGGCGGGACTCGCGGGGGTCGATGAGCAGTTCTTC. Its translation is CASSRAGLAGVDEQFF.

This clonotype was detected once. The J gene is TRBJ2-4, the V gene TRBV20-1; D ambiguous. The CDR3 runs to 13 residues. The V end lost 3 bases, the J end lost 5 bases, and 11 bases lay between the germline ends. The V gene's germline CDR1 is DFQATT and CDR2 SNEGSKA (reference sequence). CDR3 nucleotide sequence: TGCAGTGCTAGCGTCCCCGATGAAAACATTCAGTACTTC. Translation gives CSASVPDENIQYF.

The chain combines TRBV24-1 with TRBJ2-2; no firm D call. The CDR3 runs to 15 residues. Germline lookup yields CDR1 KGHDR and CDR2 SFDVKD. The V gene lost 7 bases and the J gene lost 1 base, with 12 bases spanning the gap. CDR3 in DNA: TGTGCCACCAGCGCCGTTACAGTGAACACCGGGGAGCTGTTTTTT. Translating it yields CATSAVTVNTGELFF.

This clonotype was recorded a few times. J is TRBJ2-5 and V is TRBV29-1; no clear D. CDR1 and CDR2 from the germline V gene are SQVTM and ANQGSEA. The CDR3 sequence is 12 residues long. In DNA, the CDR3 is TGCATCCTTAGAGACCCGGAAGAGACCCAGTACTTC. It is translated as CILRDPEETQYF.

The rearrangement joins TRBV27 to TRBJ2-3, with 11 bases matching TRBD2. The CDR3 loop spans 16 amino acids. V trimming: 5 bases; J trimming: 0 bases; junction bases outside the gene matches: 4. From germline, CDR1 is MNHEY and CDR2 SMNVEV (reference sequence). DNA for the CDR3: TGTGCCAGCAGTCCAACTAGCGGGGGAAGCACAGATACGCAGTATTTT. The encoded protein is CASSPTSGGSTDTQYF.

This chain uses TRBV30 with TRBJ2-2; D gene ambiguous. With 5 bases removed from V and 8 bases from J, the gap between germline ends came to 18 bases. The CDR3 has 14 residues. CDR1 is GTSNPN and CDR2 is SVGIG in the germline V gene (reference sequence). CDR3 sequence reads: CAWSGQYLVGELFF. The CDR3 nucleotides are TGTGCCTGGTCGGGCCAGTACCTAGTGGGGGAGCTGTTTTTT.

The rearrangement uses TRBV21-1 and TRBJ2-5; the table's D gene call, TRBD1, was not cross checked with the DNA. TRBV21-1 has pseudogene status. The CDR3 has 16 residues. The chain's CDR3 is CASSSWGGPDEKTQYF. DNA of the CDR3: TGTGCCAGCAGCAGCTGGGGGGGCCCCGACGAAAAGACCCAGTACTTC.

The chain employs TRBV12-3 or TRBV12-4 and TRBJ2-7; D gene uncertain. Trimming cost V 3 bases and J 3 bases, with 9 bases left between them. The CDR3 has 13 residues. The CDR3 spells CASSFGQYYEQYF. Here the CDR3 DNA reads TGTGCCAGCAGTTTTGGGCAGTACTACGAGCAGTACTTC.